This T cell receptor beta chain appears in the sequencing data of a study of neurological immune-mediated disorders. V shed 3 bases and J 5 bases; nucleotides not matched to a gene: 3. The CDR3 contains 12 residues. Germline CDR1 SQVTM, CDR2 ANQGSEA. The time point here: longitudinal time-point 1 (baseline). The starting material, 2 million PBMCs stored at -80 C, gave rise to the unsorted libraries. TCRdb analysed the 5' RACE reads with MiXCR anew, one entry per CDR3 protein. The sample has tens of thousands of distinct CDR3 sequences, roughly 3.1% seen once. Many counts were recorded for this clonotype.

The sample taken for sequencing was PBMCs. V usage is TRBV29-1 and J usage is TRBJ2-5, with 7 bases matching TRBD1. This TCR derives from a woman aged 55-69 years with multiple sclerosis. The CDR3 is CSVDPRGETQYF. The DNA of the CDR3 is TGCAGCGTTGACCCCAGGGGGGAGACCCAGTACTTC.